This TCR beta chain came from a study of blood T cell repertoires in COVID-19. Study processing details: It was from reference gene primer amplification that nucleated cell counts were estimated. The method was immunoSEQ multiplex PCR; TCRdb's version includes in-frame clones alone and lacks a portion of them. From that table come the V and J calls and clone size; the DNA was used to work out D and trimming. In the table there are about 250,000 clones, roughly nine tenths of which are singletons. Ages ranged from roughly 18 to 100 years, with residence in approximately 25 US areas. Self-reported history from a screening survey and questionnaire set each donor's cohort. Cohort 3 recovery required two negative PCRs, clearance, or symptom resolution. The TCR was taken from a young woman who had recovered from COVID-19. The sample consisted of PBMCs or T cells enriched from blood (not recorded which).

The CDR3 DNA reads as TGTGCCAGCAGTTCGACAGGGGTCTATGGCTACACCTTC. Residues: CASSSTGVYGYTF. The chain links TRBV12-3 or TRBV12-4 to TRBJ1-2; 8 bases are shared with TRBD1. The CDR3 totals 13 residues. The junction had 2 bases not matched to a gene; V was cut back by 4 bases and J by 4 bases.